This entry lists 24 T cell receptor beta chains sequenced from one sample in a study of glioma-infiltrating T cells. TCR alpha and beta CDR3 regions were amplified from RNA using iRepertoire nested multiplex PCR. TCRdb called the multiplex PCR reads again in MiXCR, with one record for every CDR3 protein. This sample yields 150,000 to 200,000 distinct CDR3 sequences, of which about 32% are seen a single time; 20% to 25% belongs to the top ten. Sequenced: glioma tissue, nonneoplastic brain tissue, or PBMCs (not recorded which). These TCRs come from a human donor with low-grade glioma or glioblastoma, undergoing nonglioma brain surgery, or in good health (not recorded which).

This clonotype was observed a few times. One base away lies a much larger clone, so this may be a sequencing read error. The chain employs TRBV6-2 or TRBV6-3 and TRBJ1-1; TRBD1 is a possible D gene (5 bases). This CDR3 comprises 15 residues. Looked up from germline, CDR1 is MNHEY and CDR2 is SVGEGT. The CDR3 loop reads CAGSTRGRINTEAFF. The CDR3 nucleotides are TGTGCCGGCAGCACTCGGGGCAGAATAAACACTGAAGCTTTCTTT.

This clonotype has only a few counts. Since a much larger clone is just one base distant, this may be a read error. J is TRBJ2-1 and V is TRBV7-3, with D unresolved. CDR3 length: 15 amino acids. Germline V gene lookup returns CDR1 SGHTA and CDR2 FQGTGA. The CDR3 reads CASSLTDGGRDEQLF. The DNA for the CDR3 is TGTGCCAGCAGCTTAACTGACGGTGGTAGGGATGAGCAGCTCTTC. The full variable domain, rest sourced from reference TRBV7-3 and TRBJ2-1, is GAGVSQTPSNKVTEKGKYVELRCDPISGHTALYWYRQSLGQGPEFLIYFQGTGAADDSGLPNDRFFAVRPEGSVSTLKIQRTERGDSAVYLCASSLTDGGRDEQLFGPGTRLTVL.

This clonotype was picked up many times. The V and J genes are TRBV6-2 or TRBV6-3 and TRBJ2-1; 14 bases agree with TRBD2. The germline CDR1 and CDR2 sequences are MNHEY and SVGEGT. This CDR3 has 17 residues. J was trimmed by 5 bases and V by 2 bases; bases with no gene match: 5. This CDR3 reads CASSYRLAGGLDNEQFF. CDR3 nucleotides: TGTGCCAGCAGTTACCGACTAGCGGGAGGGCTCGACAATGAGCAGTTCTTC.

Details on this clonotype: The junction departs from germline at one end; a sequencing error may be responsible. This chain links TRBV6-2 or TRBV6-3 with TRBJ2-1; perhaps TRBD2 as D (5 bases). The CDR3 runs to 14 residues. The germline V gene has CDR1 MNHEY and CDR2 SVGEGT. CDR3 in amino acids: CASSPIATNNEQLF. The CDR3 DNA sequence: TGTGCCAGCAGTCCCATAGCGACGAACAATGAGCAGCTCTTC.

This chain joins TRBV5-4 and TRBJ2-3; TRBD1 aligns across 7 bases. The trim removed 6 bases at V and 3 bases at J, leaving 4 bases unmatched. Germline CDR1 and CDR2: SGHNT and YYREEE (reference sequence). This CDR3 has 13 amino acids. The CDR3 is CASTATGTDTQYF. CDR3 DNA: TGTGCCAGCACCGCGACAGGGACAGATACGCAGTATTTT.

A few counts support this clonotype. DNA for the CDR3: TGTGCCAGCACCCTCACAGGGCCTAACTATGGCTACACCTTC. Its protein product is CASTLTGPNYGYTF. The chain employs TRBV12-3 or TRBV12-4 and TRBJ1-2, with D perhaps matching TRBD1 (6 bases). The CDR3 sequence is 14 residues long. The V end was cut by 7 bases, the J end by 0 bases, with 12 bases between.

To note about this clonotype: This may come from a read error, since a much larger clone is one base off. J is TRBJ1-2 and V is TRBV12-3 or TRBV12-4; no reliable D call. The CDR3 sequence is 13 residues long. The CDR3 loop reads CASSRSDVYDYTF. The CDR3 DNA reads as TGTGCCAGCAGCCGCTCAGACGTCTATGACTACACCTTC.

In the case of this clonotype: A clone one base away is much larger, so this may be a read error. V and J are TRBV6-4 and TRBJ2-1; possible D gene TRBD2, 6 bases. CDR3 length: 13 amino acids. Germline loops: CDR1 MRHNA, CDR2 SNTAGT. Here the CDR3 DNA reads TGTGCCAGCAGTGAACGGGAGTGGGATGAGCAGTCCTTC. It encodes CASSEREWDEQSF.

This clonotype was observed many times. The rearrangement uses TRBV6-5 and TRBJ2-7; 8 nucleotides align to TRBD1. This CDR3 contains 15 residues. CDR1 and CDR2 from the germline V gene are MNHEY and SVGAGI. V lost 2 bases to trimming and J lost 5 bases; unmatched junction nucleotides: 8. The DNA for the CDR3 is TGTGCCAGCAGTTACGGAGGACAGGGCCCCAACGAGCAGTACTTC. It codes for CASSYGGQGPNEQYF.

The CDR3 DNA sequence: TGTGCCAGCAGCTTATTATCGGCGGGAGGAGGCTCCTACGAGCAGTACTTC. Translated, it gives CASSLLSAGGGSYEQYF. V usage is TRBV11-1 and J usage is TRBJ2-7, with 8 bases fitting TRBD2. Germline CDR1 reads SGHAT; CDR2 reads FQDESV (reference sequence). The junction had 9 bases not matched to a gene; V was cut back by 2 bases and J by 0 bases. There are 17 residues in the CDR3.

At least ten counts were recorded for this clonotype. The chain uses TRBV6-5 and TRBJ1-6, with TRBD1 matching 8 bases. Germline V CDR1 and CDR2: MNHEY, SVGAGI. The CDR3 covers 15 residues. V was clipped by 2 bases and J by 5 bases; unmatched bases: 2. The CDR3 sequence is CASSYQGADNSPLHF. The CDR3 DNA sequence: TGTGCCAGCAGTTACCAGGGGGCGGATAATTCACCCCTCCACTTT.

The CDR3 nucleotides read TGTGCCAGCAGCGGGAACAGGGTAGAATACGAGCAGTACTTC. Its translation: CASSGNRVEYEQYF. The V gene is TRBV13, the J gene TRBJ2-7; possible D gene TRBD1, 6 bases. Germline CDR1 PRHDT, CDR2 FYEKMQ (reference sequence). CDR3 length: 14 amino acids. With 5 bases removed from V and 4 bases from J, the gap between germline ends came to 15 bases.

This clonotype has a count of ten or more. The V gene is TRBV27, the J gene TRBJ1-5, with no clear D. Germline CDR1 and CDR2: MNHEY and SMNVEV (reference sequence). The CDR3 is made up of 13 amino acids. Trimming took off 6 bases at V and 3 bases at J, with 9 bases between the two ends. DNA of the CDR3: TGTGCCAGCAGGTTACAGCCCAATCAGCCCCAGCATTTT. This codes for CASRLQPNQPQHF.

This clonotype was recorded at least ten times. The chain employs TRBV30 and TRBJ2-1; weak D call: TRBD2 (6 bases). This CDR3 contains 14 residues. Germline-derived CDR1 and CDR2 are GTSNPN and SVGIG (reference sequence). Trimming removed 3 bases at V and 1 base at J, with 10 bases between. The CDR3 DNA is TGTGCCTGGAGCGCGGGACCTTCCTACAATGAGCAGTTCTTC. Translation gives CAWSAGPSYNEQFF.

The chain joins TRBV19 to TRBJ2-5; 7 bases agree with TRBD2. Trimming took 2 bases from V and 0 from J; bases not matched to a gene: 9. Germline CDR1 reads LNHDA; CDR2 reads SQIVND (reference sequence). The CDR3 loop spans 17 amino acids. The CDR3 is CASSIIGSGGHQETQYF. The DNA of the CDR3 is TGTGCCAGTAGTATAATAGGCTCGGGAGGCCACCAAGAGACCCAGTACTTC.

Points on this clonotype: Just one base apart from a much larger clone, this may be a read error. CDR3 DNA: TGTGCCAGCTCACCAGATCGTTCGACGGCTGAGTATGGCTACACCTTC. This translates into CASSPDRSTAEYGYTF. J is TRBJ1-2 and V is TRBV18; D is uncertain. V dropped 2 bases and J dropped 5 bases, with 18 bases sitting between them. The V gene's germline CDR1 is KGHSH and CDR2 LQKENI. This CDR3 is 16 amino acids long. Filled out from reference TRBV18 and TRBJ1-2, the complete variable domain reads NAGVMQNPRHLVRRRGQEARLRCSPMKGHSHVYWYRQLPEEGLKFMVYLQKENIIDESGMPKERFSAEFPKEGPSILRIQQVVRGDSAAYFCASSPDRSTAEYGYTFGSGTRLTVV.

Concerning this clonotype itself: A single base separates this from a much larger clone, so it may be a read error. V gene TRBV3-1 combines with J gene TRBJ2-1, with 10 positions matching TRBD2. Germline V gene data show CDR1 as LGHDT and CDR2 as YNNKEL (reference sequence). V gave up 1 base and J gave up 2 bases; unmatched junction bases: 8. The CDR3 contains 18 residues. The CDR3 protein is CASSQGRLAGAPYNEQFF. The DNA for the CDR3 is TGTGCCAGCAGCCAAGGAAGGCTAGCGGGAGCTCCCTACAATGAGCAGTTCTTC.

This clonotype was observed many times. The V and J genes are TRBV20-1 and TRBJ2-3; 10 nucleotides match TRBD1. Germline V gene lookup returns CDR1 DFQATT and CDR2 SNEGSKA (reference sequence). Trimming cost V 3 bases and J 2 bases; bases outside gene matches: 5. This CDR3 is 15 amino acids long. CDR3 DNA: TGCAGTGCTAGCCGGGACAGGGGTCCCACAGATACGCAGTATTTT. It translates to CSASRDRGPTDTQYF.

This chain connects TRBV27 to TRBJ2-5, with 9 bases identical to TRBD1. This CDR3 contains 16 residues. Germline CDR1 is MNHEY and CDR2 is SMNVEV (reference sequence). V lost 4 bases, J lost 7 bases, and 13 bases stayed unmatched. CDR3 bases: TGTGCCAGCAGTTGGGCGGCTGGACAGGGGATGGGGACCCAGTACTTC. This encodes CASSWAAGQGMGTQYF.

Concerning this clonotype: The junction departs from germline at one end; a sequencing error may be responsible. This chain links TRBV15 with TRBJ1-5; D is uncertain. CDR1 is LNHNV and CDR2 is YYDKDF in the germline V gene (reference sequence). There are 17 residues in the CDR3. The CDR3 DNA follows: TGTGCCACCAGCAGAGGTGGTAGAGGTGGTAGCAATCAGGCCCAGCATTTT. Its translation is CATSRGGRGGSNQAQHF. The full variable domain, completed using reference TRBV15 and TRBJ1-5, is DAMVIQNPRYQVTQFGKPVTLSCSQTLNHNVMYWYQQKSSQAPKLLFHYYDKDFNNEADTPDNFQSRRPNTSFCFLDIRSPGLGDTAMYLCATSRGGRGGSNQAQHFGDGTRLSIL.

A word on this clonotype: A much more abundant neighbour one base away suggests this may be a read error. The V call is TRBV19, the J call TRBJ2-1; no reliable D call. CDR3 size: 15 residues. The germline V and J ends were trimmed by 11 bases and 4 bases, with 21 bases remaining between them. Germline V gives CDR1 LNHDA, CDR2 SQIVND (reference sequence). This chain's CDR3 is CAGTPSLERYNEQFF. CDR3 nucleotides: TGTGCCGGTACCCCTTCGCTGGAGAGATACAATGAGCAGTTCTTC. The full variable domain, with the rest looked up from reference TRBV19 and TRBJ2-1, is DGGITQSPKYLFRKEGQNVTLSCEQNLNHDAMYWYRQDPGQGLRLIYYSQIVNDFQKGDIAEGYSVSREKKESFPLTVTSAQKNPTAFYLCAGTPSLERYNEQFFGPGTRLTVL.

Of note for this clonotype: A much larger clone differs from this one at a single base, so this may be a read error. This chain connects TRBV11-2 to TRBJ1-2; 10 nucleotides line up with TRBD1. Germline CDR1 and CDR2: SGHAT and FQNNGV. This CDR3 has 13 residues. V gave up 7 bases and J gave up 8 bases; unmatched junction bases: 7. The DNA for the CDR3 is TGTGCCAGCATCCGGGACAGGGGAGGAGGCTACACCTTC. It translates to CASIRDRGGGYTF.

This clonotype was recorded a few times. The chain uses TRBV2 and TRBJ2-7; D remains unclear. Germline V gene lookup returns CDR1 SNHLY and CDR2 FYNNEI. The germline V and J ends were trimmed by 2 bases and 4 bases, with 12 bases remaining between them. This CDR3 is 14 amino acids long. This CDR3 reads CASSENGALYEQYF. CDR3 nucleotide sequence: TGTGCCAGCAGTGAAAACGGCGCACTTTACGAGCAGTACTTC.

This rearrangement joins TRBV29-1 to TRBJ1-4; D not resolved. There are 11 residues in the CDR3. Germline CDR1 and CDR2: SQVTM and ANQGSEA. V was shortened by 4 bases and J by 6 bases, with 6 bases between the two germline ends. CDR3: CSVGWDEKLFF. The CDR3 DNA sequence: TGCAGCGTTGGGTGGGATGAAAAACTGTTTTTT.